This TCR beta chain came from a study of identical twins. Ten or more counts support this clonotype. TCRdb ran MiXCR on the 5' RACE reads and lists one entry per CDR3 protein. The sample includes more than 1.5 million distinct CDR3 sequences, less than 35% seen only once; the top ten take about 0.3%. The CDR3 totals 13 residues. V was trimmed by 2 bases and J by 1 base, leaving 5 bases between them. The germline CDR1 and CDR2 sequences are SGHVS and FNYEAQ. The source is a newborn girl in good health. Sequencing was done on a sample of cord blood. The chain recombines TRBV7-6 with TRBJ1-1; D gene uncertain. CDR3 in amino acids: CASSLNGNTEAFF. The DNA of the CDR3 is TGTGCCAGCAGCTTAAATGGGAACACTGAAGCTTTCTTT.